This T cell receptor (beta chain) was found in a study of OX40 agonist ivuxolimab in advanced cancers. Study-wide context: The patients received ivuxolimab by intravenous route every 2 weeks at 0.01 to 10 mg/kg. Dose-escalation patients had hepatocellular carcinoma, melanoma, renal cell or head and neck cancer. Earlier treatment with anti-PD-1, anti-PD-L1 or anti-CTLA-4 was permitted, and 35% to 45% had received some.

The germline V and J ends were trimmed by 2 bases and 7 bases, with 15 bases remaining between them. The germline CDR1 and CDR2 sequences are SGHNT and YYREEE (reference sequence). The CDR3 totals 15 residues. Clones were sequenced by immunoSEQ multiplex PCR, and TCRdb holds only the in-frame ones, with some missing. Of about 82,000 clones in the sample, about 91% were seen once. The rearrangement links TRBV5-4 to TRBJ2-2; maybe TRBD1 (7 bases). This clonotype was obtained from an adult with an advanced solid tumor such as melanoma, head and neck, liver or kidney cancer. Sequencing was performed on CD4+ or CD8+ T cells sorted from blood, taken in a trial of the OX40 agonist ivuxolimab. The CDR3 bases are TGTGCCAGCAGCTTAAGGCAGGGGGGACTCGGGGAGCTGTTTTTT. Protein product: CASSLRQGGLGELFF.